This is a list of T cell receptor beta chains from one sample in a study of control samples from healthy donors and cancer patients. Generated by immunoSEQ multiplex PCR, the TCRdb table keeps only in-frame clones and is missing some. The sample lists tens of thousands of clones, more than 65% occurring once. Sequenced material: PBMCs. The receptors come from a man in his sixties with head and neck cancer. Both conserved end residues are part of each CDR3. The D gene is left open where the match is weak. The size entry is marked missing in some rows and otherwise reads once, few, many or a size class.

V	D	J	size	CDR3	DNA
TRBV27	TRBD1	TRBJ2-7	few	CASSPGTGGYEQYF	TGTGCCAGCAGTCCCGGGACAGGGGGTTACGAGCAGTACTTC
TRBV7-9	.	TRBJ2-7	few	CASSDGTLGHEQYF	TGTGCCAGCAGCGATGGGACCTTAGGACACGAGCAGTACTTC
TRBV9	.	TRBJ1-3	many	CASSVEAEGAGNTIYF	TGTGCCAGCAGCGTAGAAGCGGAGGGGGCTGGAAACACCATATATTTT
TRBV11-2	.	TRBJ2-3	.	CASSPMGGHTDTQYF	TGTGCCAGCAGCCCCATGGGCGGACACACAGATACGCAGTATTTT
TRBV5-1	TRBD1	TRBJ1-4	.	CASSWGTGGKGEKLFF	TGCGCCAGCAGCTGGGGGACAGGGGGCAAGGGTGAAAAACTGTTTTTT
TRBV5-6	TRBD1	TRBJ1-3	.	CASSLTTGGFSGNTIYF	TGTGCCAGCAGCTTGACGACAGGGGGATTCTCTGGAAACACCATATATTTT
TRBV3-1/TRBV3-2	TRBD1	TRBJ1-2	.	CASSLYTGGGGYTF	TGTGCCAGCAGTCTTTACACAGGGGGCGGCGGCTACACCTTC
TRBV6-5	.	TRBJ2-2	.	CATRAAMGAGELFF	TGTGCCACCCGAGCGGCCATGGGGGCCGGGGAGCTGTTTTTT
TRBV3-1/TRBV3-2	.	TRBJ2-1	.	CAVTQGRGEQFF	TGTGCCGTAACCCAAGGGCGGGGTGAGCAGTTCTTC
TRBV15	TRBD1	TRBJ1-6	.	CATSRDLIRGALHF	TGTGCCACCAGCAGAGATTTGATCAGGGGGGCCCTCCACTTT
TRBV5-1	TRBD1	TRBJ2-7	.	CASSWGQGAYEQYF	TGCGCCAGCAGCTGGGGACAGGGGGCTTACGAGCAGTACTTC
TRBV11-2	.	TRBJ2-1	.	CASSAPLIYNEQFF	TGTGCCAGCAGCGCCCCCCTAATTTACAATGAGCAGTTCTTC
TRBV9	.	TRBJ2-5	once	CASSVGASQYQETQYF	TGTGCCAGCAGCGTAGGGGCCAGCCAGTACCAAGAGACCCAGTACTTC
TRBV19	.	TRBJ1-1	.	CASSIRGGEAFF	TGTGCCAGTAGTATCAGGGGCGGCGAAGCTTTCTTT
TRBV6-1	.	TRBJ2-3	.	CASSDFKPQYF	TGTGCCAGCAGTGATTTCAAACCGCAGTATTTT
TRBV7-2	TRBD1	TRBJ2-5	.	CASSPRTGSETQYF	TGTGCCAGCAGCCCTCGGACAGGGAGCGAGACCCAGTACTTC
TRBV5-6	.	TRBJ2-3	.	CASSLIGRQGSTDTQYF	TGTGCCAGCAGCTTAATCGGGAGGCAGGGGAGCACAGATACGCAGTATTTT
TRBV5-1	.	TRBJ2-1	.	CASSVSGRLGNEQFF	TGCGCCAGCAGCGTTTCCGGGAGACTAGGTAATGAGCAGTTCTTC
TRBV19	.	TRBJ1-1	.	CASSFLNTEAFF	TGTGCCAGTAGTTTCCTGAACACTGAAGCTTTCTTT
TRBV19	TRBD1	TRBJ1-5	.	CASLDRGGNQPQHF	TGTGCCAGTTTGGACAGGGGCGGTAATCAGCCCCAGCATTTT
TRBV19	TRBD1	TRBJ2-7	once	CASSIAWDSDTYEQYF	TGTGCCAGTAGTATAGCCTGGGACAGCGATACCTACGAGCAGTACTTC
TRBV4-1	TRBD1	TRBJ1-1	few	CASSQRPGGGNTEAFF	TGCGCCAGCAGCCAACGGCCAGGGGGCGGGAACACTGAAGCTTTCTTT
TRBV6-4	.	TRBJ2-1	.	CASSNRGGSSWYYNEQFF	TGTGCCAGCAGTAACAGGGGGGGTAGCTCCTGGTACTACAATGAGCAGTTCTTC
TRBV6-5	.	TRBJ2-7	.	CASSYQGFVYEQYF	TGTGCCAGCAGTTACCAGGGGTTCGTCTACGAGCAGTACTTC
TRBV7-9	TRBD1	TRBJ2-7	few	CASSLRDRAFYEQYF	TGTGCCAGCAGCCTCCGGGACAGGGCTTTCTACGAGCAGTACTTC
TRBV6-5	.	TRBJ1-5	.	CASSWLTAISNQPQHF	TGTGCCAGCAGTTGGTTGACAGCAATTAGCAATCAGCCCCAGCATTTT
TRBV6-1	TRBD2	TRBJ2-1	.	CASSEFGLADYNEQFF	TGTGCCAGCAGTGAATTCGGACTAGCGGATTACAATGAGCAGTTCTTC
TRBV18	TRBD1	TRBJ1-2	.	CASSPPDRGGFSNYGYTF	TGTGCCAGCTCACCACCGGACAGGGGTGGTTTTTCTAACTATGGCTACACCTTC
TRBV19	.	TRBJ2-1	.	CASSIGTGNVYNEQFF	TGTGCCAGTAGTATCGGGACGGGAAACGTCTACAATGAGCAGTTCTTC
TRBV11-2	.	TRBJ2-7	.	CASSLMGYSYEQYF	TGTGCCAGCAGCTTAATGGGCTACTCCTACGAGCAGTACTTC
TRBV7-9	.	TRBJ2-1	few	CASSLSSRRDEQFF	TGTGCCAGCAGCTTATCTTCTCGACGGGATGAGCAGTTCTTC
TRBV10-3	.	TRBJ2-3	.	CAISEPWGTDTQYF	TGTGCCATCAGTGAGCCCTGGGGCACAGATACGCAGTATTTT
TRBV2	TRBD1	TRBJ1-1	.	CASSGQGHTEAFF	TGTGCCAGCAGTGGACAGGGTCACACTGAAGCTTTCTTT
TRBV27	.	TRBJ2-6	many	CASSFWAGTGANVLTF	TGTGCCAGCAGCTTCTGGGCAGGGACCGGGGCCAACGTCCTGACTTTC
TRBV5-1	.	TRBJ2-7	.	CASSFLADEQYF	TGCGCCAGCAGCTTTCTCGCGGACGAGCAGTACTTC
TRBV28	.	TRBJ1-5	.	CASSLNRQFGQPQHF	TGTGCCAGCAGTTTAAACCGGCAGTTCGGCCAGCCCCAGCATTTT
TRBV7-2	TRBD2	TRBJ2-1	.	CASSLELAGGTHNEQFF	TGTGCCAGCAGCTTAGAGCTAGCGGGAGGGACCCACAATGAGCAGTTCTTC
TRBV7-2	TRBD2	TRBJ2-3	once	CASSTGTSGTDTQYF	TGTGCCAGCAGCACCGGGACTAGCGGCACAGATACGCAGTATTTT
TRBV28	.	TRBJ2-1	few	CASSPGFLRTYNEQFF	TGTGCCAGCAGTCCCGGATTTTTACGGACCTACAATGAGCAGTTCTTC
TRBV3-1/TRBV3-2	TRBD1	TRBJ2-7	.	CASSQDLQGLLSYEQYF	TGTGCCAGCAGCCAAGACCTACAGGGGCTCCTTTCCTACGAGCAGTACTTC
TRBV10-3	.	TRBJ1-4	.	CAIRGRANEKLFF	TGTGCCATCAGAGGCAGGGCCAACGAAAAACTGTTTTTT
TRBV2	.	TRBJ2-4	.	CASSERLVAKNIQYF	TGTGCCAGCAGTGAGAGACTGGTAGCCAAAAACATTCAGTACTTC
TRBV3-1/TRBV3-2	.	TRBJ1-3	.	CASSLRVLGNTIYF	TGTGCCAGCAGCCTCAGGGTCCTCGGAAACACCATATATTTT
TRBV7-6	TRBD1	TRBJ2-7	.	CASSGDRAEQYF	TGTGCCAGCAGCGGAGACAGGGCCGAGCAGTACTTC
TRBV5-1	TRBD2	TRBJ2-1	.	CASSPPLLAGGYNEQFF	TGCGCCAGCAGCCCGCCACTACTAGCGGGAGGCTACAATGAGCAGTTCTTC
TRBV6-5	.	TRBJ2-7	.	CASSLDWTVDEQYF	TGTGCCAGCAGTCTGGATTGGACAGTCGACGAGCAGTACTTC
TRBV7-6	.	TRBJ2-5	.	CASSLGTARETQYF	TGTGCCAGCAGCTTAGGGACAGCCCGAGAGACCCAGTACTTC
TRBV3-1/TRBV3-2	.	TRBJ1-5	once	CASSQDRGQPQHF	TGTGCCAGCAGCCAAGATCGGGGTCAGCCCCAGCATTTT
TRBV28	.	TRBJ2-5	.	CASSSTRGLETQYF	TGTGCCAGCAGTTCGACTAGAGGGCTGGAGACCCAGTACTTC
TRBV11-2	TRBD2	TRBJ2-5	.	CASSLVWGGGETQYF	TGTGCCAGCAGCTTGGTTTGGGGGGGTGGTGAGACCCAGTACTTC
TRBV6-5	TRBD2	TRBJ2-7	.	CASSPLAGAYEQYF	TGTGCCAGCAGTCCCTTAGCGGGAGCCTACGAGCAGTACTTC
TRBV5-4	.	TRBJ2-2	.	CASSTPERAVGELFF	TGTGCCAGCAGCACGCCAGAGAGGGCCGTCGGGGAGCTGTTTTTT
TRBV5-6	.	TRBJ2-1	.	CASTSIEIMVVKNEQFF	TGTGCCAGCACCTCCATCGAGATAATGGTAGTAAAGAATGAGCAGTTCTTC
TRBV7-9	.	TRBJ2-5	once	CASSQLWGETQYF	TGTGCCAGCAGCCAACTGTGGGGAGAGACCCAGTACTTC
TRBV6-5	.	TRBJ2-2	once	CASKLTNTGELFF	TGTGCCAGCAAACTTACGAACACCGGGGAGCTGTTTTTT